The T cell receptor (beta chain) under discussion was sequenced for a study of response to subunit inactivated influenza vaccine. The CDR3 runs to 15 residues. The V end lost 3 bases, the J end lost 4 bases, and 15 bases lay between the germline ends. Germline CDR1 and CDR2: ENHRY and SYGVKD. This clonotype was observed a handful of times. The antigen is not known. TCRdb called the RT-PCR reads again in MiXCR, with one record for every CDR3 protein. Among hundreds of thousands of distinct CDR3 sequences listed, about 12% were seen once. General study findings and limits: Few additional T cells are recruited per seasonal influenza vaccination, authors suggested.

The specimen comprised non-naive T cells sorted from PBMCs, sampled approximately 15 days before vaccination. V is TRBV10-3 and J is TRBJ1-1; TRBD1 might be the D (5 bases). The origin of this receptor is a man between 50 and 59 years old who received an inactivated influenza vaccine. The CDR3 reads CAISDGWGRFTEAFF. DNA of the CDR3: TGTGCCATCAGTGATGGTTGGGGCAGATTCACTGAAGCTTTCTTT.